This TCR beta chain was documented in a study of OX40 agonist ivuxolimab in advanced cancers. Whole-study context: Patients with hepatocellular carcinoma, melanoma, renal cell or head and neck cancer made up the dose-escalation patients. The study's findings and limits: In CD8+ T cells, expanded clones were on average more numerous than in CD4+.

Autoimmune disease history or systemic immunosuppression disqualified patients. Only in-frame clones appear in the TCRdb table, and some are missing; sequencing was by immunoSEQ multiplex PCR. The table shows around 77,000 clones, with approximately 89% occurring only once. A remark on this clone: The antigen remains undetermined.

V was trimmed by 9 bases and J by 1 base, leaving 12 bases between them. The CDR3 is 13 residues long. CDR1 and CDR2 from the germline V gene are WNHNN and SYGVQD (reference sequence). The starting material was CD4+ or CD8+ T cells sorted from blood, obtained in a trial of the OX40 agonist ivuxolimab. This sequence was found in an adult with an advanced solid tumor such as melanoma, head and neck, liver or kidney cancer. The chain employs TRBV10-1 and TRBJ1-2, with a tentative D call TRBD1 (6 bases). CDR3 in amino acids: CARTNRDNYGYTF. The CDR3 bases are TGCGCCAGAACGAACAGGGATAACTATGGCTACACCTTC.